The entry below gives a single TCR beta chain sequence along with its context. Its antigen is still unknown. The sample holds no much larger clone one base away, and base qualities are not on file. The immunoSEQ Assay, a bias-controlled multiplex PCR, was used to amplify TCRbeta CDR3 regions from genomic DNA. On the authors' methods: Nucleated cell counts per sample were estimated from amplification of reference gene primers within the assay. To quantify the absolute abundance of each unique TCRbeta CDR3 rearrangement, sequence reads were collapsed and filtered. Productive Simpson clonality was computed per sample as the square root of Simpson's diversity index over productive rearrangements. The immuneACCESS repertoire file appears here via TCRdb, limited to in-frame rearrangements. These files lack a portion of the clones; in checked studies, under half of the deficit traces to unresolved V genes, and the cause of the others is not known. That table furnishes V, J and clone size, whereas the DNA furnished D and trimming. The sample contains over 45,000 clones, about 82% of them found a single time. The ten top clones hold roughly 12% of the sample.

Collaborating institutions collected whole blood in K2EDTA tubes following their own protocols. For TCRbeta analysis, collaborator samples were shipped as frozen whole blood, as isolated PBMCs, or as DNA extracted from either sample type. The germline V gene encodes CDR1 SGHKS and CDR2 YYEKEE (reference sequence). CDR3 length: 12 amino acids, cysteine to phenylalanine. Only the CDR3 region is kept as DNA, spanning 36 bases read in frame from base 1. Trimming removed 1 base from V and 6 bases from J, leaving 6 bases between the germline ends. This sample is part of a study of blood T cell repertoires in COVID-19 (dated by TCRdb to the early 2020s). Notes on the research overall: Samples covering the acute and convalescent phases of COVID-19 were provided by collaborators in the United States, Italy and Spain. The prospective study material was composed of cDNA or gDNA derived from T cells, B-cell-depleted T cells, or PBMCs. The dataset comprised deeply sampled blood TCRbeta repertoires from subjects exposed to, actively infected with, or recovered from COVID-19. A freely available public database, intended as a resource for researchers studying the immune response to SARS-CoV-2, is where the repertoires were released. The samples were drawn from the first 160 participants of the ongoing ImmuneRACE study and from 1,254 subjects provided by 6 global collaborators. Sample metadata almost always included a de-identified subject ID, COVID-19 status, age in years and sex. Where available, HLA class I and class II types were obtained from metadata supplied by the sample provider rather than from assay-based typing. Findings and caveats that apply to the study as a whole: How much clinical and demographic metadata was included differed by source and by participant, and the metadata was provided uncurated.

The rearranged segments are TRBV5-5 and TRBJ2-3; the D region possibly corresponds to TRBD2 (5 bases align). The receptor comes from a human donor in a cohort sampled during active COVID-19. The sequencing sample was made of peripheral blood. The encoded CDR3 is CASSLTGDTQYF. The DNA sequence reads TGTGCCAGCAGCTTGACGGGGGATACGCAGTATTTT.